The 2 T cell receptor beta chains presented below share a single source sample, sequenced in a study of T cells in Graves' hyperthyroidism and ophthalmopathy. Amplification targeted TCR beta CDR3 regions from RNA transcripts. TCR CDR3 underwent first-round RT-PCR with the HTBI primer set. A single record per CDR3 protein comes from TCRdb applying MiXCR to the multiplex PCR reads. The sample carries about 420,000 distinct CDR3 sequences, 15% to 17% recorded once. Specimen: blood. The receptor set was obtained from a woman between 18 and 29 years old with Graves' hyperthyroidism.

This clonotype was detected ten times or more. The chain links TRBV28 to TRBJ2-5; D ambiguous. V was shortened by 2 bases and J by 5 bases, with 6 bases between the two germline ends. Per germline, CDR1 MDHEN and CDR2 SYDVKM. The CDR3 contains 12 residues. CDR3 bases: TGTGCCAGCAGTTTACTCCGGGAGACCCAGTACTTC. This sequence encodes CASSLLRETQYF.

This clonotype has at least ten counts. The chain couples TRBV6-1 to TRBJ2-3, with 11 bases aligning to TRBD2. V shed 6 bases, J shed 1 base, and the junction held 3 bases outside the gene matches. CDR3 length: 15 amino acids. Germline values: CDR1 MNHNS, CDR2 SASEGT. This CDR3 is CASRLGLAGTDTQYF. DNA for the CDR3: TGTGCCAGCAGACTGGGACTAGCGGGCACAGATACGCAGTATTTT.